The source of this T cell receptor (beta chain) is a study of T cells in Graves' hyperthyroidism and ophthalmopathy. Study information: Sampling of peripheral blood happened at initial diagnosis, prior to any treatment.

Patients were excluded for uncontrolled infection, other autoimmune disease, pregnancy or lactation. This clonotype was picked up a small number of times. The CDR3 consists of 15 residues. V was pared by 5 bases and J by 4 bases, with 11 bases of the junction left unmatched. Germline V lookup: CDR1 DFQATT, CDR2 SNEGSKA (reference sequence). TCR beta CDR3 regions were amplified from RNA transcripts. First-round RT-PCR with HTBI primers amplified the TCR CDR3 region. A single record per CDR3 protein comes from TCRdb applying MiXCR to the multiplex PCR reads. The top ten hold approximately 7.9% of the sample, which has around 290,000 distinct CDR3 sequences, roughly 15% seen once.

The chain couples TRBV20-1 to TRBJ2-3; TRBD2 matches 8 bases. Sequencing was performed on blood. This TCR came from a woman aged 40 to 50 with Graves' hyperthyroidism. The CDR3 reads CSARIPGLESDTQYF. CDR3 DNA sequence: TGCAGTGCTCGCATACCGGGACTAGAGTCAGATACGCAGTATTTT.